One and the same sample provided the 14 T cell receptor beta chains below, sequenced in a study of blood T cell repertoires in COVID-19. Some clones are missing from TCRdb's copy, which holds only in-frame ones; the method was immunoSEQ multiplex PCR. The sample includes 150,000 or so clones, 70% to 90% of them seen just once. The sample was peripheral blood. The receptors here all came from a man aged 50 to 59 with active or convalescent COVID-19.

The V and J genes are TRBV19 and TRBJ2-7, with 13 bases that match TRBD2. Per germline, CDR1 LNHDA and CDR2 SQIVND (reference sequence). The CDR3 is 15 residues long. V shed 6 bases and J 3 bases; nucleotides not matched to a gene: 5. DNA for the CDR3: TGTGCCAGTAGGGGGGGACTAGCGGGGTTCTACGAGCAGTACTTC. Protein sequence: CASRGGLAGFYEQYF.

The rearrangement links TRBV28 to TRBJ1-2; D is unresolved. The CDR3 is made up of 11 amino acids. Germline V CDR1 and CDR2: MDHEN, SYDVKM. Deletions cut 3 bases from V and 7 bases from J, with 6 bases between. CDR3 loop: CASSLNGGYTF. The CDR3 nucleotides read TGTGCCAGCAGTTTGAACGGTGGCTACACCTTC.

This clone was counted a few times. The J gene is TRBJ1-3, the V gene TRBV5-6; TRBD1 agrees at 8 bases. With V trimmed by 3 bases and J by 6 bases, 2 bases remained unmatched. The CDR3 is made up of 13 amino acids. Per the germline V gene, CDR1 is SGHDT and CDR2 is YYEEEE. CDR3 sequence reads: CASSSTGANTIYF. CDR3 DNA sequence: TGTGCCAGCAGCTCGACAGGGGCAAACACCATATATTTT.

The CDR3 loop reads CASSGTSGSLRETQYF. The CDR3 DNA reads TGTGCCAGCAGTGGGACTAGCGGGAGTCTTAGGGAGACCCAGTACTTC. The chain recombines TRBV6-1 with TRBJ2-5; 13 bases are a match to TRBD2. CDR3 size: 16 residues. Germline V gene lookup returns CDR1 MNHNS and CDR2 SASEGT. The junction had 7 bases not matched to a gene; V was cut back by 4 bases and J by 5 bases.

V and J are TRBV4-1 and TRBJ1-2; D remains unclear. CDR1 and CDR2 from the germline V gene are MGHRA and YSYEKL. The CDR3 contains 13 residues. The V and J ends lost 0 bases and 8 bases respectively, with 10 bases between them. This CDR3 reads CASSQDEGVGYTF. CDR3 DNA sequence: TGCGCCAGCAGCCAAGACGAGGGCGTAGGCTACACCTTC.

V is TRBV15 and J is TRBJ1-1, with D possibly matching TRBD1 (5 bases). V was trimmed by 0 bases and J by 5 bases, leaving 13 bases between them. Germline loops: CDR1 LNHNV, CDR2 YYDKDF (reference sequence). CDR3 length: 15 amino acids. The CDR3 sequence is CATSREAGGGTEAFF. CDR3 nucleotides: TGTGCCACCAGCAGAGAGGCTGGGGGGGGTACTGAAGCTTTCTTT.

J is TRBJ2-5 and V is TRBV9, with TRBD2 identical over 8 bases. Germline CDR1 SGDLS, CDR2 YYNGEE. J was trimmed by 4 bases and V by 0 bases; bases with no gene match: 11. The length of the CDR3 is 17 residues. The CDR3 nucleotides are TGTGCCAGCAGCGTAGGTAACGGGGGGGCGATAAGAGAGACCCAGTACTTC. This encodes CASSVGNGGAIRETQYF.

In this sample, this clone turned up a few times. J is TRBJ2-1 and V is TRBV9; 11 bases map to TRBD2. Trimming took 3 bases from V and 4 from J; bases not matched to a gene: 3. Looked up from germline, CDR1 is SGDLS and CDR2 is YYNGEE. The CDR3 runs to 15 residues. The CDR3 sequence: CASSAGTSGYNEQFF. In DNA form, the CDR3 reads TGTGCCAGCAGCGCCGGGACTAGCGGTTACAATGAGCAGTTCTTC.

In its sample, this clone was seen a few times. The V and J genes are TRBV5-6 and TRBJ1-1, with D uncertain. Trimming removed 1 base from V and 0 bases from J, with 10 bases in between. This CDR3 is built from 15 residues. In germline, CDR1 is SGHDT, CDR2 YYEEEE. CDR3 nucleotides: TGTGCCAGCAGCTTGTCCGGAGCTATGAACACTGAAGCTTTCTTT. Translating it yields CASSLSGAMNTEAFF.

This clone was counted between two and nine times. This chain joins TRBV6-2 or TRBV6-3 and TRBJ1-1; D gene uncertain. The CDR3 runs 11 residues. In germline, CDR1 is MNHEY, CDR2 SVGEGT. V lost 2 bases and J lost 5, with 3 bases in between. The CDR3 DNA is TGTGCCAGCAGTTACCAGACTGAAGCTTTCTTT. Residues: CASSYQTEAFF.

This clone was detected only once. The CDR3 loop is CASSEFAGTEAFF. The CDR3 nucleotides read TGTGCCAGCAGTGAATTCGCCGGCACTGAAGCTTTCTTT. This chain joins TRBV25-1 and TRBJ1-1; D uncertain. V shed 1 base and J shed 4 bases, with 7 bases lying between them. CDR3 length equals 13 residues. Looked up from germline, CDR1 is MGHDK and CDR2 is SYGVNS.

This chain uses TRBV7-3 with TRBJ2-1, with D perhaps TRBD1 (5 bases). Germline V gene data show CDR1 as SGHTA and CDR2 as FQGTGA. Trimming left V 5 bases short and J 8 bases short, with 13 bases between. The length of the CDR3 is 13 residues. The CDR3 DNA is TGTGCCAGCAGCCCCAGGGTAGGGCATGAGCAGTTCTTC. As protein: CASSPRVGHEQFF.

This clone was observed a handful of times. The CDR3 sequence is CASSLAGGGQGTGELFF. In DNA form, the CDR3 reads TGTGCCAGCAGCTTGGCTGGGGGGGGACAGGGGACCGGGGAGCTGTTTTTT. The gene calls are TRBV5-4 and TRBJ2-2; 10 bases are a match to TRBD1. Per germline, CDR1 SGHNT and CDR2 YYREEE (reference sequence). V was pared by 0 bases and J by 5 bases, with 7 bases of the junction left unmatched. The CDR3 runs 17 residues.

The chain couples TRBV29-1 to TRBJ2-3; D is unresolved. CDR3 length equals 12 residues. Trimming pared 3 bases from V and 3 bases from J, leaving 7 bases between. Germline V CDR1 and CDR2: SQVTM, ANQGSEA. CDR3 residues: CSVEGQTDTQYF. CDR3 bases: TGCAGCGTTGAGGGCCAAACAGATACGCAGTATTTT.